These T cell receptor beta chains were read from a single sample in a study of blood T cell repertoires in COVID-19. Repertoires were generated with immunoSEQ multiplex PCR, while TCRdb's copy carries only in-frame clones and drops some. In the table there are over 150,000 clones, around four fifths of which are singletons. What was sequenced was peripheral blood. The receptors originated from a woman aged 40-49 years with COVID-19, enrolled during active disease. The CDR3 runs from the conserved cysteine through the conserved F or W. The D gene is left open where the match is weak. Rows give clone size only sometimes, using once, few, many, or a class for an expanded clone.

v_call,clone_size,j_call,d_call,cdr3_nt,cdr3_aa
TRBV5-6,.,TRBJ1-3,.,TGTGCCAGCAGCTTGAATGACCGCAGACACTCCGGAAACACCATATATTTT,CASSLNDRRHSGNTIYF
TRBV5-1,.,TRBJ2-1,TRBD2,TGCGCCAGCAGTTCCGGGACTAGCGGGACGAATGAGCAGTTCTTC,CASSSGTSGTNEQFF
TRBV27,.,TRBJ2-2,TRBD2,TGTGCCAGCAGTTTATCGGCGGGGGACCACACCGGGGAGCTGTTTTTT,CASSLSAGDHTGELFF
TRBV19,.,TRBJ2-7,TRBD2,TGTGCCAGTAGTCCCGGACTAGCGGGGGGTAGGCACTTC,CASSPGLAGGRHF
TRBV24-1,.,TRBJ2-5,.,TGTGCCACCAGCCTAGCTGAGACCCAGTACTTC,CATSLAETQYF
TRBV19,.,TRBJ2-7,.,TGTGCCAGTAGTATACCTAATTCCTACGAGCAGTACTTC,CASSIPNSYEQYF
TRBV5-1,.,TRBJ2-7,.,TGCGCCAGCAGCTTGGTACAGGGCCACGAGCAGTACTTC,CASSLVQGHEQYF
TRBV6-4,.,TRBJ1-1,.,TGTGCCAGCAGTGTAACGGGTTTGAACACTGAAGCTTTCTTT,CASSVTGLNTEAFF
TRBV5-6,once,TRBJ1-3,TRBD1,TGTGCCAGCAGCTTGGTGCCAGGGGGATTCTCTGGAAACACCATATATTTT,CASSLVPGGFSGNTIYF
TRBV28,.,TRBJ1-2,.,TGTGCCAGCAGCACTCAGGGGACGTTCTATGGCTACACCTTC,CASSTQGTFYGYTF
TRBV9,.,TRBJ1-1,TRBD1,TGTGCCATGGTGACAGGGTGGGACACTGAAGCTTTCTTT,CAMVTGWDTEAFF
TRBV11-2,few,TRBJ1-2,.,TGTGCCAGCAGCTTAGACTACCGTCACTATGGCTACACCTTC,CASSLDYRHYGYTF
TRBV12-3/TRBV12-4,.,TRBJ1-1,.,TGTGCCAGCGTTCCGGGGAGGAACACTGAAGCTTTCTTT,CASVPGRNTEAFF
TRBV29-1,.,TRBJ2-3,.,TGCAGCGCCCTCGTTGGAGGGAGAGATACGCAGTATTTT,CSALVGGRDTQYF
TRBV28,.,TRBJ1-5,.,TGTGCCAGCAGTACATTACAGGGTTGGGATCAGCCCCAGCATTTT,CASSTLQGWDQPQHF